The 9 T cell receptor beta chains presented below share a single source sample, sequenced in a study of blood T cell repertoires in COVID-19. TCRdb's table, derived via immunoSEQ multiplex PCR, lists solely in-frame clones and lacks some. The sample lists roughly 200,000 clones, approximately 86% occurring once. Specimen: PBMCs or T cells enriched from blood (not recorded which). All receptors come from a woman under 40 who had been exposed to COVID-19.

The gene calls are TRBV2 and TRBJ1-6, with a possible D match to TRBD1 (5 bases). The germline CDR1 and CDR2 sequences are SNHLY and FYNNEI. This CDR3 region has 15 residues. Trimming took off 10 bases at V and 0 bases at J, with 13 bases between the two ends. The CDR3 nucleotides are TGTGCCAACAGCTACAGGAGCTCCTATAATTCACCCCTCCACTTT. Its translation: CANSYRSSYNSPLHF.

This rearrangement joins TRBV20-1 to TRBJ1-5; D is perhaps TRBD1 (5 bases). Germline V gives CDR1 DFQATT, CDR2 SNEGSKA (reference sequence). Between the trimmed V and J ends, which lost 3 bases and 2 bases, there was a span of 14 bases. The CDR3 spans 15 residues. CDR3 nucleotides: TGCAGTGCTAGTACGAGTGGGGCCGGCAATCAGCCCCAGCATTTT. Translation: CSASTSGAGNQPQHF.

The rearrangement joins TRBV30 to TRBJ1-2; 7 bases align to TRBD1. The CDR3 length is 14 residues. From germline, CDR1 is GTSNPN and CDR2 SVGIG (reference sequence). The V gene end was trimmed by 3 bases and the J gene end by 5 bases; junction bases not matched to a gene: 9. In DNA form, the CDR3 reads TGTGCCTGGAGCGAATCCTCGGGACAGTATGGCTACACCTTC. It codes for CAWSESSGQYGYTF.

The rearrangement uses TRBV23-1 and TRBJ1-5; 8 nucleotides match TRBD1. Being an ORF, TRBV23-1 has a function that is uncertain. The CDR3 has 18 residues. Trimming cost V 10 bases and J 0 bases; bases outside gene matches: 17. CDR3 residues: CATPNTKDRANSNQPQHF. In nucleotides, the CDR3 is TGCGCCACTCCGAACACCAAGGACAGGGCTAATAGCAATCAGCCCCAGCATTTT.

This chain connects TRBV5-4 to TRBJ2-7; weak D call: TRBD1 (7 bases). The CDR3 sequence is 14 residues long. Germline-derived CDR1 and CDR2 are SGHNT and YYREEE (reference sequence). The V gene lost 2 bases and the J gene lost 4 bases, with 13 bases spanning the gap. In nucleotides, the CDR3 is TGTGCCAGCAGCTTACAGGGGACTTTATACGAGCAGTACTTC. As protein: CASSLQGTLYEQYF.

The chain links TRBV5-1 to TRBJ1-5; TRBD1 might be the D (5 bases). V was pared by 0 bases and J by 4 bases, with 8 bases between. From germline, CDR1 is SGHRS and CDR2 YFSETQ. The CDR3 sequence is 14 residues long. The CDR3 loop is CASSLEGLNQPQHF. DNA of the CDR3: TGCGCCAGCAGCTTGGAGGGGTTGAATCAGCCCCAGCATTTT.

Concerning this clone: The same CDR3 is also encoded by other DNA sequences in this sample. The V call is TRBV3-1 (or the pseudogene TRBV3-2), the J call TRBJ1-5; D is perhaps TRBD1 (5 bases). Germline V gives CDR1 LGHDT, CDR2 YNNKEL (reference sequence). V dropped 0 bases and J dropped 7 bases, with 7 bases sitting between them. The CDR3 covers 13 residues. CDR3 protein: CASSQDRGQPQHF. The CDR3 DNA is TGTGCCAGCAGCCAAGATAGGGGCCAGCCCCAGCATTTT.

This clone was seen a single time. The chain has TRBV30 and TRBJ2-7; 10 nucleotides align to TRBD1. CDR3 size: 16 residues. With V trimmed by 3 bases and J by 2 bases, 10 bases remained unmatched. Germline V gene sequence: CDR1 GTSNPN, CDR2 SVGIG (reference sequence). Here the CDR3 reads CAWSSSRTGGTYEQYF. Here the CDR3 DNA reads TGTGCCTGGAGCTCGTCCCGGACAGGGGGGACCTACGAGCAGTACTTC.

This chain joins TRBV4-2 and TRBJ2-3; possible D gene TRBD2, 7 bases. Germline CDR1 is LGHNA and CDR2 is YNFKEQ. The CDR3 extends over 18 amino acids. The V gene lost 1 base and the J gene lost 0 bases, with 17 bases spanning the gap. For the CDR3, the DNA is TGTGCCAGCAGCCAAGTTGGGGGGGGCGCCACTAGCACAGATACGCAGTATTTT. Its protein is CASSQVGGGATSTDTQYF.